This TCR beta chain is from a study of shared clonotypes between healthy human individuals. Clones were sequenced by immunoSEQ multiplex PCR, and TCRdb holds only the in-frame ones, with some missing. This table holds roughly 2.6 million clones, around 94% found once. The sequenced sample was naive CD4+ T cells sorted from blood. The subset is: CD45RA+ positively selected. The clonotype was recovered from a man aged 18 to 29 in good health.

Written as DNA, the CDR3 is TGTGCCAGCAGTTGGGGTTCCTATAATTCACCCCTCCACTTT. Its translation is CASSWGSYNSPLHF. The rearrangement joins TRBV6-1 to TRBJ1-6; D uncertain. Germline CDR1 and CDR2: MNHNS and SASEGT. The length of the CDR3 is 14 residues. The V and J ends lost 5 bases and 1 base respectively, with 6 bases between them.